One and the same sample provided the 29 T cell receptor beta chains below, sequenced in a study of T cells in Graves' hyperthyroidism and ophthalmopathy. Using RNA transcripts as the source, TCR beta CDR3 regions were amplified. The TCR CDR3 first-round RT-PCR relied on the HTBI primer set. Each CDR3 protein gets one entry after TCRdb re-called the multiplex PCR reads with MiXCR. The sample includes 500,000 to 600,000 distinct CDR3 sequences, roughly 21% of them seen just once. The sequencing sample was made of blood. These receptors were obtained from a man in his forties with Graves' ophthalmopathy.

J is TRBJ2-7 and V is TRBV29-1; D ambiguous. In germline, CDR1 is SQVTM, CDR2 ANQGSEA. Trimming left V 0 bases short and J 2 bases short, with 11 bases between. The CDR3 covers 14 residues. In DNA, the CDR3 is TGCAGCGTTGAAGATGCCGCAGGAACCTACGAGCAGTACTTC. It is translated as CSVEDAAGTYEQYF.

The J gene is TRBJ1-3, the V gene TRBV11-2; D remains ambiguous. Germline V lookup: CDR1 SGHAT, CDR2 FQNNGV. The germline V and J ends were trimmed by 0 bases and 8 bases, with 5 bases remaining between them. This CDR3 has 12 amino acids. DNA of the CDR3: TGTGCCAGCAGCTTAGACGATTACACCATATATTTT. Protein: CASSLDDYTIYF.

This clonotype came up a few times. V and J are TRBV12-3 or TRBV12-4 and TRBJ2-5, with TRBD2 matching over 14 bases. The trim removed 0 bases at V and 13 bases at J, leaving 4 bases unmatched. The CDR3 loop spans 14 amino acids. Written as DNA, the CDR3 is TGTGCCAGCAGTTTAGCCGGGACTAGCGGGAGTCTGTACTTC. Its translation is CASSLAGTSGSLYF.

This clonotype was counted a few times. This chain joins TRBV6-1 and TRBJ1-2; 7 nucleotides line up with TRBD1. CDR1 is MNHNS, CDR2 SASEGT, per germline. The CDR3 is 13 residues long. With V trimmed by 8 bases and J by 2 bases, 5 bases remained unmatched. CDR3 DNA sequence: TGTGCCAGCCTAGACAGGGTAAACTATGGCTACACCTTC. Translation gives CASLDRVNYGYTF.

This clonotype was picked up many times. V gene TRBV15 combines with J gene TRBJ1-1; D is uncertain. The CDR3 length is 16 residues. Trimming removed 1 base from V and 0 bases from J, with 12 bases in between. Germline-derived CDR1 and CDR2 are LNHNV and YYDKDF (reference sequence). The CDR3 spells CATSRGVSKVNTEAFF. In DNA, the CDR3 is TGTGCCACCAGCAGAGGAGTTTCGAAGGTGAACACTGAAGCTTTCTTT.

The CDR3 is CASSNPGTGELFF. The CDR3 DNA follows: TGTGCCAGCAGTAACCCGGGAACCGGGGAGCTGTTTTTT. The chain has TRBV6-2 or TRBV6-3 and TRBJ2-2; the D gene is possibly TRBD2 (5 bases). The CDR3 has 13 residues. The V gene's germline CDR1 is MNHEY and CDR2 SVGEGT. V dropped 5 bases and J dropped 5 bases, with 9 bases sitting between them.

This clonotype has a count of ten or more. The V and J genes are TRBV5-1 and TRBJ1-1; maybe TRBD1 (6 bases). With 0 bases removed from V and 1 base from J, the gap between germline ends came to 19 bases. The CDR3 is made up of 18 amino acids. In germline, CDR1 is SGHRS, CDR2 YFSETQ. The CDR3, as DNA: TGCGCCAGCAGCTTGGGGATAATGGCGGGGGCGAAGAACACTGAAGCTTTCTTT. It codes for CASSLGIMAGAKNTEAFF.

This chain connects TRBV11-2 to TRBJ2-6, with D tentatively TRBD2 (6 bases). V gave up 5 bases and J gave up 4 bases, with 15 bases separating them. The germline gives CDR1 SGHAT, CDR2 FQNNGV. CDR3 length: 16 residues. The CDR3 protein is CASSPGELSGANVLTF. In DNA, the CDR3 is TGTGCCAGCAGCCCGGGGGAATTGTCCGGGGCCAACGTCCTGACTTTC.

This clonotype was found a few times. The chain carries TRBV7-9 and TRBJ2-5, with TRBD2 matching over 10 bases. The length of the CDR3 is 14 residues. Germline CDR1 reads SEHNR; CDR2 reads FQNEAQ (reference sequence). The junction had 6 bases not matched to a gene; V was cut back by 8 bases and J by 3 bases. The CDR3 DNA follows: TGTGCCAGCCGAGCGGGAGGGCCCAAAGAGACCCAGTACTTC. As protein: CASRAGGPKETQYF.

The chain links TRBV29-1 to TRBJ1-1, with TRBD1 matching 10 bases. Trimming removed 3 bases from V and 3 bases from J; junction bases left unmatched: 10. The CDR3 contains 16 residues. The germline gives CDR1 SQVTM, CDR2 ANQGSEA. CDR3 bases: TGCAGCGTTGAGGGACAGGGGATGTGGTGGGACACTGAAGCTTTCTTT. Residues: CSVEGQGMWWDTEAFF. Full variable domain (outside the CDR3, taken from reference TRBV29-1 and TRBJ1-1): SAVISQKPSRDICQRGTSLTIQCQVDSQVTMMFWYRQQPGQSLTLIATANQGSEATYESGFVIDKFPISRPNLTFSTLTVSNMSPEDSSIYLCSVEGQGMWWDTEAFFGQGTRLTVV.

Many counts were recorded for this clonotype. This chain connects TRBV3-1 to TRBJ2-2; D uncertain. Deletions cut 4 bases from V and 1 base from J, with 4 bases between. There are 13 residues in the CDR3. Germline values: CDR1 LGHDT, CDR2 YNNKEL (reference sequence). The CDR3 here is CASSLMNTGELFF. CDR3 in DNA: TGTGCCAGCAGCCTCATGAACACCGGGGAGCTGTTTTTT. Based on the CDR3 plus reference TRBV3-1 and TRBJ2-2, the full variable domain is DTAVSQTPKYLVTQMGNDKSIKCEQNLGHDTMYWYKQDSKKFLKIMFSYNNKELIINETVPNRFSPKSPDKAHLNLHINSLELGDSAVYFCASSLMNTGELFFGEGSRLTVL.

The chain uses TRBV18 and TRBJ2-3; D remains ambiguous. The CDR3 runs 12 residues. The germline CDR1 and CDR2 sequences are KGHSH and LQKENI. V was shortened by 2 bases and J by 6 bases, with 6 bases between the two germline ends. The CDR3 coding sequence is TGTGCCAGCTCACCAAATATGGATACGCAGTATTTT. Translating it yields CASSPNMDTQYF.

The chain has TRBV7-2 and TRBJ1-4; 8 nucleotides line up with TRBD1. CDR3 length: 15 residues. V dropped 3 bases and J dropped 6; count of bases not matched to a gene: 6. Germline CDR1 is SGHTA and CDR2 is FQGNSA. The CDR3 reads CASSFGQGMDEKLFF. CDR3 DNA sequence: TGTGCCAGCAGCTTCGGACAGGGAATGGATGAAAAACTGTTTTTT.

The gene calls are TRBV10-3 and TRBJ2-7; 8 bases line up with TRBD1. With 6 bases clipped from V and 2 bases from J, the junction kept 9 bases outside the gene matches. Germline-derived CDR1 and CDR2 are ENHRY and SYGVKD. The CDR3 is made up of 15 amino acids. The CDR3 DNA is TGTGCCATCAGGAAGGACAGGGATACGACCTACGAGCAGTACTTC. Translated: CAIRKDRDTTYEQYF.

The chain joins TRBV5-1 to TRBJ1-5; 8 nucleotides match TRBD1. V dropped 1 base and J dropped 2; count of bases not matched to a gene: 2. The CDR3 runs to 15 residues. Germline CDR1 reads SGHRS; CDR2 reads YFSETQ. CDR3 amino acids: CASSLSTGGNQPQHF. CDR3 DNA sequence: TGCGCCAGCAGCTTGTCGACAGGGGGCAATCAGCCCCAGCATTTT.

This clonotype was counted a few times. The chain links TRBV6-1 to TRBJ1-5, with D unclear. Trimming cost V 2 bases and J 4 bases, with 6 bases left between them. Per germline, CDR1 MNHNS and CDR2 SASEGT. The CDR3 runs to 13 residues. Here the CDR3 DNA reads TGTGCCAGCAGTGAAAACACTAATCAGCCCCAGCATTTT. Its protein product is CASSENTNQPQHF.

This clonotype was observed many times. V is TRBV2 and J is TRBJ2-3; D is ambiguous. CDR1 SNHLY and CDR2 FYNNEI come from the germline V gene. V lost 7 bases and J lost 2, with 4 bases in between. The CDR3 has 11 amino acids. DNA of the CDR3: TGTGCCAGCACTCTCACAGATACGCAGTATTTT. It encodes CASTLTDTQYF.

This clonotype was seen a few times. The rearrangement joins TRBV5-1 to TRBJ1-1, with a weak D call TRBD1 (5 bases). This CDR3 contains 13 residues. V was cut by 7 bases and J by 4 bases, with 14 bases left in between. CDR1 SGHRS and CDR2 YFSETQ come from the germline V gene. CDR3 nucleotide sequence: TGCGCCAGCCGGACCGCAGGGTCCACTGAAGCTTTCTTT. Translating it yields CASRTAGSTEAFF.

Worth noting for this clonotype: A much larger clone sits a single nucleotide away, making a read error possible. This CDR3 is missing its conserved last phenylalanine or tryptophan, likely due to a read error. V gene TRBV6-1 combines with J gene TRBJ1-2, with a tentative D call TRBD1 (6 bases). The CDR3 has 15 residues. CDR1 and CDR2 from the germline V gene are MNHNS and SASEGT. Trimming shortened V by 7 bases and J by 0 bases, and 15 bases separated the two germline ends. The CDR3 region has the DNA TGTGCCAGCATACAGGGCGGTTTCGCTAACTATGGCTACACCCTC. Protein sequence: CASIQGGFANYGYTL.

This clonotype was seen repeatedly, ten times or more. The rearrangement joins TRBV11-2 to TRBJ1-4; no firm D call. The CDR3 has 13 residues. V was trimmed by 5 bases and J by 8 bases, leaving 12 bases between them. Germline values: CDR1 SGHAT, CDR2 FQNNGV. The CDR3 DNA sequence: TGTGCCAGCAGCGGTGCAATTTGGGAAAAACTGTTTTTT. Translated, it gives CASSGAIWEKLFF.

In this sample, this clonotype turned up a few times. CDR3 amino acids: CSAQPGLAGGVMRTQYF. The CDR3 DNA follows: TGCAGTGCCCAGCCGGGACTAGCGGGGGGGGTGATGAGGACGCAGTATTTT. This chain connects TRBV20-1 to TRBJ2-3, with 16 bases matching TRBD2. The CDR3 has 17 amino acids. Germline V gene lookup returns CDR1 DFQATT and CDR2 SNEGSKA (reference sequence). Unmatched junction bases numbered 15, after V lost 6 bases and J lost 9 bases.

This clonotype was seen a few times. The rearrangement joins TRBV7-9 to TRBJ2-7, with 7 nucleotides matching TRBD2. Germline assignment: CDR1 SEHNR and CDR2 FQNEAQ (reference sequence). V gave up 1 base and J gave up 7 bases; unmatched junction bases: 4. The CDR3 length is 13 residues. The CDR3 protein is CASSLDGGKEQYF. CDR3 DNA sequence: TGTGCCAGCAGCTTAGACGGGGGGAAGGAGCAGTACTTC.

The J gene is TRBJ2-2, the V gene TRBV7-2; possibly TRBD1 for D (5 bases). Trimming shortened V by 2 bases and J by 3 bases, and 10 bases separated the two germline ends. The germline CDR1 and CDR2 sequences are SGHTA and FQGNSA. This CDR3 is 15 amino acids long. The CDR3 DNA sequence: TGTGCCAGCAGCTTATTTGTGGGGCACACCGGGGAGCTGTTTTTT. Residues: CASSLFVGHTGELFF.

The chain joins TRBV6-1 to TRBJ1-1; D is undetermined. The germline V and J ends were trimmed by 1 base and 1 base, with 4 bases remaining between them. CDR1 MNHNS and CDR2 SASEGT come from the germline V gene. CDR3 size: 13 residues. CDR3 amino acids: CASSEGANTEAFF. In DNA, the CDR3 is TGTGCCAGCAGTGAAGGGGCGAACACTGAAGCTTTCTTT.

A few counts support this clonotype. The rearrangement uses TRBV29-1 and TRBJ2-1; TRBD2 matches at 8 bases. CDR1 and CDR2 from the germline V gene are SQVTM and ANQGSEA. The CDR3 runs to 14 residues. Trimming removed 6 bases from V and 6 bases from J; junction bases left unmatched: 10. The CDR3 reads CSVEPGRAFNEQFF. The CDR3 DNA reads as TGCAGCGTCGAACCCGGGAGGGCCTTCAATGAGCAGTTCTTC.

This clonotype was detected many times. The genes are TRBV30 and TRBJ1-2, with D possibly TRBD1 on 6 matching bases. The V end lost 2 bases, the J end lost 7 bases, and 14 bases lay between the germline ends. Germline V lookup: CDR1 GTSNPN, CDR2 SVGIG (reference sequence). The CDR3 sequence is 13 residues long. In DNA form, the CDR3 reads TGTGCCTGGAGTCAGGGGCCCGGAGGTGGCTACACCTTC. Translating it yields CAWSQGPGGGYTF.

This clonotype was counted a few times. The chain links TRBV6-2 or TRBV6-3 to TRBJ2-3, with TRBD2 as a possible D gene (6 bases). Germline V CDR1 and CDR2: MNHEY, SVGEGT. The CDR3 contains 15 residues. V was trimmed by 5 bases and J by 2 bases, leaving 14 bases between them. This CDR3 reads CASSQGLVATDTQYF. The DNA of the CDR3 is TGTGCCAGCAGTCAGGGACTCGTAGCCACAGATACGCAGTATTTT.

The chain carries TRBV27 and TRBJ2-3; D unclear. V was shortened by 1 base and J by 5 bases, with 7 bases between the two germline ends. Germline CDR1 and CDR2: MNHEY and SMNVEV (reference sequence). CDR3 length equals 13 residues. For the CDR3, the DNA is TGTGCCAGCAGTTTATATAGGGAAGATACGCAGTATTTT. This sequence encodes CASSLYREDTQYF.

There are a few counts of this clonotype. The V call is TRBV18, the J call TRBJ2-5, with D unclear. There are 13 residues in the CDR3. Germline-derived CDR1 and CDR2 are KGHSH and LQKENI. The ends were cut back, 1 base at V and 3 bases at J, with 6 bases in the middle. CDR3 protein: CASSPQNEETQYF. The DNA for the CDR3 is TGTGCCAGCTCACCACAAAATGAAGAGACCCAGTACTTC. Combining the CDR3 with reference TRBV18 and TRBJ2-5 gives the whole variable domain NAGVMQNPRHLVRRRGQEARLRCSPMKGHSHVYWYRQLPEEGLKFMVYLQKENIIDESGMPKERFSAEFPKEGPSILRIQQVVRGDSAAYFCASSPQNEETQYFGPGTRLLVL.